Shown below are 5 T cell receptor beta chains from a single sample sequenced in a study of blood T cell repertoires in COVID-19. Using immunoSEQ multiplex PCR, the repertoire was profiled, and TCRdb retains in-frame clones only, with some absent. The data contain some 370,000 clones, roughly 90% of them seen just once; the ten biggest clones take up around 1.2%. Sequences were obtained from peripheral blood. These receptors all come from a man aged 35 to 55 with acute or convalescent COVID-19.

The V and J genes are TRBV28 and TRBJ1-1, with D possibly TRBD1 on 6 matching bases. Germline loops: CDR1 MDHEN, CDR2 SYDVKM. This CDR3 contains 16 residues. V lost 7 bases and J 5 bases, leaving 23 bases between the germline ends. The CDR3 is CASTLELRGVWTEAFF. In nucleotides, the CDR3 is TGTGCCAGCACCCTCGAACTCAGGGGAGTTTGGACTGAAGCTTTCTTT.

Remarks on this clone: This CDR3 is also generated by other DNA sequences in the sample. The rearrangement joins TRBV9 to TRBJ1-6; D is uncertain. This CDR3 region has 14 residues. Germline assignment: CDR1 SGDLS and CDR2 YYNGEE. Between the trimmed V and J ends, which lost 0 bases and 4 bases, there was a span of 5 bases. In DNA form, the CDR3 reads TGTGCCAGCAGCGTAGGAGGGTATAATTCACCCCTCCACTTT. Its translation is CASSVGGYNSPLHF.

The chain has TRBV7-2 and TRBJ1-1; 7 bases match TRBD1. Looked up from germline, CDR1 is SGHTA and CDR2 is FQGNSA. The CDR3 is made up of 15 amino acids. V gave up 5 bases and J gave up 4 bases; unmatched junction bases: 10. Written as DNA, the CDR3 is TGTGCCAGCAGCCCCAGCGCCCGGACAGGCACTGAAGCTTTCTTT. This translates into CASSPSARTGTEAFF.

A note on this clone: One junction end disagrees with the germline gene, perhaps due to a read error. The chain links TRBV12-3 or TRBV12-4 to TRBJ2-5, with D perhaps TRBD1 (6 bases). The CDR3 has 13 residues. CDR3 residues: CASSLDRQEAQYF. CDR3 DNA sequence: TGTGCCAGCAGTTTGGACAGACAAGAGGCCCAGTACTTC.

The V and J genes are TRBV2 and TRBJ2-3; 9 nucleotides align to TRBD1. The V gene end was trimmed by 5 bases and the J gene end by 1 base; junction bases not matched to a gene: 7. The CDR3 runs 16 residues. Germline V gene lookup returns CDR1 SNHLY and CDR2 FYNNEI. The CDR3 DNA reads TGTGCCAGCAGTTCCGGGACAGGGATAGGCACAGATACGCAGTATTTT. This translates into CASSSGTGIGTDTQYF.